Listed below are T cell receptor beta chains from one sample, sequenced in a study of beta chain features in type 1 diabetes. Profiled with immunoSEQ multiplex PCR; TCRdb holds only in-frame clones, not every one. Of some 360,000 clones listed, around a fifth were seen once; the top ten hold around 0.044%. Sequenced material: naive CD4+ T cells from blood. These receptors originate from a woman between 18 and 29 years old in good health. CDR3s include the opening cysteine and the closing phenylalanine or tryptophan. The D gene is left open where the match is weak. Clone size appears in some rows only: once, few, many, or a class for an expanded clone.

j_call	d_call	clone_size	v_call	cdr3_nt	cdr3_aa
TRBJ2-1	TRBD1	NA	TRBV4-1	TGCGCCAGCAGCCAAGGGTGGACAGGGATTAATGAGCAGTTCTTC	CASSQGWTGINEQFF
TRBJ1-2	TRBD1	few	TRBV5-1	TGCGCCAGCAGCTTCGGGACAGGAGGCTTCCCGCCGGATGGCTACACCTTC	CASSFGTGGFPPDGYTF
TRBJ2-7	NA	NA	TRBV2	TGTGCCAGCAGTGGGCAGGTACACTACGAGCAGTACTTC	CASSGQVHYEQYF
TRBJ2-7	TRBD1	few	TRBV6-6	TGTGCCAGCAGTACAGGACAGGGGGCAGGAGAGCAGTACTTC	CASSTGQGAGEQYF
TRBJ2-4	TRBD2	NA	TRBV10-3	TGTGCCATCAGCGTCGGGACTAGCGGAAACATTCAGTACTTC	CAISVGTSGNIQYF
TRBJ1-2	NA	NA	TRBV19	TGTGCCACTCGTCGGAACTATGGCTACACCTTC	CATRRNYGYTF
TRBJ1-1	TRBD1	NA	TRBV2	TGTGCCAGCATGGGCAGGGGGGACACTGAAGCTTTCTTT	CASMGRGDTEAFF
TRBJ2-6	NA	NA	TRBV7-9	TGTGCCAGCAGCGAGCGGCAAGCGGAGTCCTCTGGGGCCAACGTCCTGACTTTC	CASSERQAESSGANVLTF
TRBJ2-2	TRBD1	once	TRBV4-2	TGTGCCAGCAGCCAAGATCGGACAGGGGGCCCCGGGGAGCTGTTTTTT	CASSQDRTGGPGELFF
TRBJ1-6	NA	NA	TRBV5-1	TGCGCCAGCAGCTTGGTCGGGGGTAGGAATTCACCCCTCCACTTT	CASSLVGGRNSPLHF
TRBJ2-7	NA	NA	TRBV7-2	TGTGCCAGCAGCTTAGTGGCTGGTTCGGGTCCCTACGAGCAGTACTTC	CASSLVAGSGPYEQYF
TRBJ2-1	TRBD2	few	TRBV29-1	TGCAGCGGTATAGCGGGGCCCCTTTCCTACAATGAGCAGTTCTTC	CSGIAGPLSYNEQFF
TRBJ2-6	TRBD1	NA	TRBV25-1	TGTGCCAGCAGTGTTACGGGACAGGGGGGGTCTGGGGCCAACGTCCTGACTTTC	CASSVTGQGGSGANVLTF
TRBJ2-7	TRBD2	NA	TRBV18	TGTGCCAGCTCACCTACTAGCGGGGGGTCCTACGAGCAGTACTTC	CASSPTSGGSYEQYF
TRBJ2-5	NA	NA	TRBV7-9	TGTGCCAGCAGCTTAGCTGGTCAGGGATCGCAAGAGACCCAGTACTTC	CASSLAGQGSQETQYF
TRBJ1-5	TRBD1	NA	TRBV30	TGTGCCTGGAGGACAGGGATGGGCCAGCCCCAGCATTTT	CAWRTGMGQPQHF
TRBJ2-5	TRBD2	NA	TRBV29-1	TGCAGCGTTAGAGGACTAGACCAAGAGACCCAGTACTTC	CSVRGLDQETQYF
TRBJ2-7	TRBD2	few	TRBV29-1	TGCAGCGTGGCAGGACTAGCGGGAGTAGTCGAGCAGTACTTC	CSVAGLAGVVEQYF
TRBJ2-3	TRBD1	NA	TRBV7-3	TGTGCCAGCAGCTTAATTGGTAGGGGGCGGACAGATACGCAGTATTTT	CASSLIGRGRTDTQYF
TRBJ2-7	TRBD2	few	TRBV4-1	TGCGCCAGCAGCCAAGTAGCGGGTCCTACCTACGAGCAGTACTTC	CASSQVAGPTYEQYF
TRBJ1-2	NA	few	TRBV9	TGTGCCAGCAGCCCAATGGGGCAGGCCGTCGGAGAAGGCTACACCTTC	CASSPMGQAVGEGYTF
TRBJ1-2	NA	NA	TRBV6-1	TGTGCCAGCAGTGAAGTCGACTCCCAAGAAAGGGGCTACACCTTC	CASSEVDSQERGYTF
TRBJ2-2	NA	NA	TRBV30	TGTGCCTGGATACTTAACACCGGGGAGCTGTTTTTT	CAWILNTGELFF
TRBJ2-7	NA	few	TRBV6-5	TGTGCCAGCTTCGGGAAGTACTACGAGCAGTACTTC	CASFGKYYEQYF
TRBJ2-1	NA	few	TRBV7-2	TGTGCCAGCAGCTTAGACTATAAGAACAATGAGCAGTTCTTC	CASSLDYKNNEQFF
TRBJ2-2	TRBD1	NA	TRBV9	TGTGCCAGCAGGTACAGGGGGAGCACCGGGGAGCTGTTTTTT	CASRYRGSTGELFF
TRBJ1-2	TRBD1	few	TRBV29-1	TGCAGCGTTGAAGAGGGCAGGGGGCTTGGATATGGCTACACCTTC	CSVEEGRGLGYGYTF
TRBJ2-3	TRBD1	NA	TRBV19	TGTGCCAGTAGTAGGACCGGGACAGCTCGAGATACGCAGTATTTT	CASSRTGTARDTQYF
TRBJ2-7	TRBD1	few	TRBV4-1	TGCGCCAGCAGCCAAACAGGGGGCCCCTACGAGCAGTACTTC	CASSQTGGPYEQYF
TRBJ2-5	TRBD2	NA	TRBV11-2	TGTGCCAGCAGCTTCCAGGGAGGGGAGACCCAGTACTTC	CASSFQGGETQYF
TRBJ2-5	TRBD1	NA	TRBV10-3	TGTGCCATCACCGCCGGGACAGGGGGACAAGAGACCCAGTACTTC	CAITAGTGGQETQYF